Listed below are T cell receptor beta chains from one sample, sequenced in a study of shared clonotypes between healthy human individuals. The repertoire was sequenced with immunoSEQ multiplex PCR; TCRdb's copy has only in-frame clones and lacks some. The profile shows around 1.1 million clones, around 77% of them singletons. Material for sequencing was memory CD4+ T cells from PBMCs. These receptors were collected from a man between 18 and 29 years old in good health. Some clones in this sample may be carry-over from other donors' samples. The CDR3 runs from the conserved cysteine through the conserved F or W. D genes are given only for firm matches. Expanded clones get a size class; other rows say once, few or many, or leave the size out.

CDR3 protein	CDR3 DNA	clone size	D gene	J gene	V gene
CAWSVPGTGGGYGNTIYF	TGTGCCTGGAGTGTACCCGGGACAGGGGGCGGGTATGGAAACACCATATATTTT	NA	TRBD1	TRBJ1-3	TRBV30
CASSKQGAYGYTF	TGTGCCAGCAGTAAACAGGGGGCCTATGGCTACACCTTC	NA	TRBD1	TRBJ1-2	TRBV6-5
CASSPSPDPFTEAFF	TGTGCCAGCTCACCATCTCCCGATCCATTCACTGAAGCTTTCTTT	NA	NA	TRBJ1-1	TRBV18
CASSLTQQSGAFF	TGTGCCAGCAGCTTAACCCAGCAGAGCGGAGCTTTCTTT	NA	NA	TRBJ1-1	TRBV7-2
CASSLADQGNYGYTF	TGTGCCAGCAGCTTGGCGGACCAGGGTAACTATGGCTACACCTTC	NA	NA	TRBJ1-2	TRBV5-4
CSGDDTEAFF	TGCAGCGGTGACGACACTGAAGCTTTCTTT	NA	NA	TRBJ1-1	TRBV29-1
CASSRRGQSNEKLFF	TGTGCCAGCAGCCGGAGGGGACAGTCTAATGAAAAACTGTTTTTT	few	TRBD1	TRBJ1-4	TRBV14
CASSSASGRFLDTQYF	TGTGCCAGCAGTTCGGCGAGCGGGAGGTTCTTAGATACGCAGTATTTT	NA	TRBD2	TRBJ2-3	TRBV7-3
CATSRPFPGQGETQYF	TGTGCCACCAGCAGACCCTTCCCTGGACAGGGGGAGACCCAGTACTTC	NA	TRBD1	TRBJ2-5	TRBV15
CASSPTSGRRYEQYF	TGTGCCAGCAGCCCCACTAGCGGGAGAAGGTACGAGCAGTACTTC	NA	TRBD2	TRBJ2-7	TRBV11-1
CASSRDRDAAYEQYF	TGTGCCAGCAGCCGGGACCGGGACGCTGCCTACGAGCAGTACTTC	once	NA	TRBJ2-7	TRBV4-2
CASRAAGGPYNEQFF	TGTGCCAGCAGAGCCGCTGGAGGGCCTTACAATGAGCAGTTCTTC	NA	NA	TRBJ2-1	TRBV6-5
CASSPGQNQPQHF	TGTGCCAGCTCACCAGGACAGAATCAGCCCCAGCATTTT	few	NA	TRBJ1-5	TRBV18
CASSLASFRGSPGELFF	TGTGCCAGCAGCTTAGCGTCTTTCCGGGGATCCCCCGGGGAGCTGTTTTTT	NA	NA	TRBJ2-2	TRBV7-2
CASSRVLGATEAFF	TGTGCCAGCAGTCGGGTGTTGGGGGCGACTGAAGCTTTCTTT	NA	NA	TRBJ1-1	TRBV6-1
CSVEPLGAGGNNEQFF	TGCAGCGTTGAACCTTTAGGGGCGGGCGGAAACAATGAGCAGTTCTTC	NA	NA	TRBJ2-1	TRBV29-1